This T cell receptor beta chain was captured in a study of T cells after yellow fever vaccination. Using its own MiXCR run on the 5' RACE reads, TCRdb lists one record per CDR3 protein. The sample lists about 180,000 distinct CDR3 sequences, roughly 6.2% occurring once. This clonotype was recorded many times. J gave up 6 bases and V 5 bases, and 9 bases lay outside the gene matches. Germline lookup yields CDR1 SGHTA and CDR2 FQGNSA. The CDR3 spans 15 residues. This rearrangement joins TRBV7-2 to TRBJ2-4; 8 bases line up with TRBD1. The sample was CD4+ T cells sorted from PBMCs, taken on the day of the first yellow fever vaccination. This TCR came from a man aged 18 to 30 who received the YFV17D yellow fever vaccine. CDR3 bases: TGTGCCAGCAGCCACCAGGGGGCGCTTGGAAACATTCAGTACTTC. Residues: CASSHQGALGNIQYF.